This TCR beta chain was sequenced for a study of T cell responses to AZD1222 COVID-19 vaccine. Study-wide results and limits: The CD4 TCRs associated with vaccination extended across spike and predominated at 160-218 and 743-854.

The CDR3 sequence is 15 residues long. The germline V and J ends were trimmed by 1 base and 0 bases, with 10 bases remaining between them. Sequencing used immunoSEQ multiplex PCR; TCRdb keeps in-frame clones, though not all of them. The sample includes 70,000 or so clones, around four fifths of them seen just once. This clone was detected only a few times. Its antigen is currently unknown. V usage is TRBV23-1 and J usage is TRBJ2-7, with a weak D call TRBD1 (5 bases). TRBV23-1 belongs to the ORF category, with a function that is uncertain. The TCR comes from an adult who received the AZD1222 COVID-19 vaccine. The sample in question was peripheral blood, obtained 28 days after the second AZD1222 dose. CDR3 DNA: TGCGCCAGCAGTCAATATTGGGGCTACTCCTACGAGCAGTACTTC. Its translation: CASSQYWGYSYEQYF.